This passage covers 13 T cell receptor beta chains from one sample sequenced in a study of T cell responses to AZD1222 COVID-19 vaccine. Libraries were prepared by immunoSEQ multiplex PCR; TCRdb keeps only in-frame clonotypes and omits some of them. There are about 60,000 clones in the sample; roughly 80% occur only once, and 3.5% to 4.5% lies in the top ten. Material: peripheral blood, obtained 28 days after the second AZD1222 dose. All receptors derive from an adult who received the AZD1222 COVID-19 vaccine.

This rearrangement joins TRBV28 to TRBJ2-2, with TRBD1 identical over 10 bases. Germline CDR1 and CDR2: MDHEN and SYDVKM. Trimming cost V 1 base and J 6 bases; bases outside gene matches: 11. The CDR3 extends over 18 amino acids. The DNA for the CDR3 is TGTGCCAGCAGTTTATTGAGGGACCGACAGGGGGCTGCCGGGGAGCTGTTTTTT. Protein sequence: CASSLLRDRQGAAGELFF.

This chain joins TRBV11-2 and TRBJ2-5, with 8 bases aligning to TRBD2. This CDR3 has 15 residues. The junction had 4 bases not matched to a gene; V was cut back by 3 bases and J by 1 base. Germline CDR1 and CDR2: SGHAT and FQNNGV. The CDR3 spells CASSFNLAGQETQYF. The DNA of the CDR3 is TGTGCCAGCAGCTTCAACCTAGCGGGCCAAGAGACCCAGTACTTC.

The V and J genes are TRBV27 and TRBJ2-3; 8 bases agree with TRBD1. V gave up 5 bases and J gave up 2 bases; unmatched junction bases: 12. The germline CDR1 and CDR2 sequences are MNHEY and SMNVEV (reference sequence). This CDR3 is built from 17 residues. The CDR3 nucleotides are TGTGCCAGCAGTAAACCTACCGGGACAGGTATCACAGATACGCAGTATTTT. Translated: CASSKPTGTGITDTQYF.

The rearrangement uses TRBV11-3 and TRBJ1-3; D is ambiguous. V gave up 5 bases and J gave up 5 bases, with 13 bases separating them. CDR3 length: 14 residues. The germline gives CDR1 SGHNT, CDR2 YENEEA. CDR3: CASSPGERRNTIYF. The CDR3 region has the DNA TGTGCCAGCAGCCCCGGGGAGCGCAGAAACACCATATATTTT.

The CDR3: CASSEKRQGAGKNIQYF. In nucleotides, the CDR3 is TGCGCCAGCAGTGAGAAAAGGCAGGGGGCAGGCAAAAACATTCAGTACTTC. The chain is built from TRBV10-2 and TRBJ2-4; 8 bases map to TRBD1. The J segment lost 3 bases and the V segment lost 2 bases, leaving 9 bases of the junction unmatched. This CDR3 contains 17 residues. The germline V gene encodes CDR1 WSHSY and CDR2 SAAADI.

CDR3 in DNA: TGTGCCAGCAGTGTCGACAGGGCGGGGGAGACCCAGTACTTC. As protein: CASSVDRAGETQYF. This rearrangement joins TRBV2 to TRBJ2-5; tentative D call: TRBD1 (7 bases). Trimming left V 4 bases short and J 5 bases short, with 14 bases between. This CDR3 is built from 14 residues. The germline gives CDR1 SNHLY, CDR2 FYNNEI.

This clone was detected once. The chain recombines TRBV4-3 with TRBJ2-1, with 8 positions matching TRBD2. Germline CDR1 is LGHNA and CDR2 is YSLEER. There are 13 residues in the CDR3. V dropped 1 base and J dropped 7; count of bases not matched to a gene: 0. The CDR3 DNA sequence: TGCGCCAGCAGCCAAGTAGCGGGGAATGAGCAGTTCTTC. This encodes CASSQVAGNEQFF.

The J gene is TRBJ2-7, the V gene TRBV7-9; 7 bases are shared with TRBD2. V shed 4 bases, J shed 5 bases, and the junction held 11 bases outside the gene matches. CDR1 and CDR2 (germline): SEHNR, FQNEAQ (reference sequence). The CDR3 runs 15 residues. CDR3 in amino acids: CASSSRGSGQDEQYF. In DNA, the CDR3 is TGTGCCAGCAGCTCCCGGGGTAGCGGGCAGGACGAGCAGTACTTC.

V gene TRBV11-3 combines with J gene TRBJ2-5; D is perhaps TRBD1 (7 bases). Germline values: CDR1 SGHNT, CDR2 YENEEA. Trimming cost V 1 base and J 1 base, with 16 bases left between them. CDR3 length: 17 residues. In DNA form, the CDR3 reads TGTGCCAGCAGCTTAGCACCAGGGGGGTCGCCCCAAGAGACCCAGTACTTC. Translating gives CASSLAPGGSPQETQYF. The full variable domain, its missing parts supplied by reference TRBV11-3 and TRBJ2-5, is EAGVVQSPRYKIIEKKQPVAFWCNPISGHNTLYWYLQNLGQGPELLIRYENEEAVDDSQLPKDRFSAERLKGVDSTLKIQPAELGDSAVYLCASSLAPGGSPQETQYFGPGTRLLVL.

This chain links TRBV11-2 with TRBJ2-3, with D possibly TRBD1 on 6 matching bases. V lost 6 bases and J lost 9, with 22 bases in between. Germline lookup yields CDR1 SGHAT and CDR2 FQNNGV. This CDR3 has 15 amino acids. The CDR3 sequence: CASRERGSFVGTQYF. The CDR3 nucleotides are TGTGCCAGCAGGGAGAGGGGGTCTTTCGTAGGGACGCAGTATTTT.

This chain uses TRBV2 with TRBJ1-1; D might be TRBD1 (5 bases). The CDR3 has 13 amino acids. Trimming took 2 bases from V and 5 from J, leaving 9 bases between them. The germline V gene encodes CDR1 SNHLY and CDR2 FYNNEI. CDR3 nucleotides: TGTGCCAGCAGTGAATGGGAGGGGACTGAAGCTTTCTTT. Translation: CASSEWEGTEAFF.

This clone was detected only a few times. The chain combines TRBV6-5 with TRBJ2-5, with 9 bases matching TRBD2. Looked up from germline, CDR1 is MNHEY and CDR2 is SVGAGI. The CDR3 runs to 15 residues. The V segment lost 2 bases and the J segment 9 bases; nucleotides outside the gene matches: 10. This chain's CDR3 is CASSYGSSGAGAQYF. The CDR3 nucleotides read TGTGCCAGCAGTTACGGGTCTAGCGGGGCTGGGGCCCAGTACTTC.

This chain links TRBV5-4 with TRBJ2-7, with 8 positions matching TRBD1. The germline CDR1 and CDR2 sequences are SGHNT and YYREEE (reference sequence). The CDR3 is made up of 14 amino acids. Losses at the gene ends were 3 bases for V and 4 bases for J; bases not matched to a gene: 6. Here the CDR3 reads CASSSDRQGYEQYF. The CDR3 DNA reads as TGTGCCAGCAGCTCAGATCGACAGGGGTACGAGCAGTACTTC.